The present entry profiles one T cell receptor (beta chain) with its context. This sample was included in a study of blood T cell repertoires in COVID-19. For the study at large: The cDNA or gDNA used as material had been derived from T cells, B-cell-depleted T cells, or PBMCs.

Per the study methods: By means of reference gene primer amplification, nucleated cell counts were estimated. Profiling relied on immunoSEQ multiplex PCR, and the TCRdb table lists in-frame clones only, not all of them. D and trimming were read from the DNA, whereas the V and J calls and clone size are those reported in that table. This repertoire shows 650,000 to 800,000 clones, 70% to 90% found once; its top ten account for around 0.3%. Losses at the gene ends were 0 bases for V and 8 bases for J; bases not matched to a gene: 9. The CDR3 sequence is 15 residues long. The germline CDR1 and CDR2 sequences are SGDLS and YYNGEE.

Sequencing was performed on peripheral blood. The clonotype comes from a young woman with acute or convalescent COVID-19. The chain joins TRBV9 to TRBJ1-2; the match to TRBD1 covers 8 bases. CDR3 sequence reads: CASSVATGTGKGYTF. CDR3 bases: TGTGCCAGCAGCGTAGCTACCGGGACAGGTAAAGGCTACACCTTC.